This TCR beta chain was identified in a study of yellow fever vaccine responses in identical twins. MiXCR, run by TCRdb on the RT-PCR reads, gives a single entry per CDR3 protein. There are about 13,000 distinct CDR3 sequences in the sample; approximately 84% occur only once, and around 1.5% lies in the top ten. Study findings and constraints: A vaccine T cell response that seemed partly convergent and partly personalized was reported in twins.

The CDR3 sequence is 16 residues long. With 0 bases removed from V and 3 bases from J, the gap between germline ends came to 15 bases. CDR1 and CDR2 from the germline V gene are SGHDN and FVKESK. About this clonotype itself: Antigen: not known.

The sequence came from a woman aged 18 to 35 who received the yellow fever vaccine. The J gene is TRBJ2-7, the V gene TRBV14; D might be TRBD1 (7 bases). The source material was T cells from blood (PBMCs), unsorted or a sorted subset (not recorded which), sampled before or after yellow fever vaccination (not recorded which). CDR3: CASSQDGARGDYEQYF. The CDR3 DNA reads TGTGCCAGCAGCCAAGATGGGGCCAGGGGGGACTACGAGCAGTACTTC.